This note documents a single TCR beta chain sequence. Its specificity is unknown. This entry belongs to a study of T cell responses to AZD1222 COVID-19 vaccine. Per the germline V gene, CDR1 is SGHAT and CDR2 is FQNNGV. The CDR3 has 14 amino acids. Trimming cost V 6 bases and J 5 bases, with 17 bases left between them. Study findings and constraints: Unmutated regions of variants are reportedly targeted by nearly half of spike-specific TCRs. The donor group comprised mostly white British people and more females; the analysis possibly underestimated clonal diversity. Researchers report vaccine-associated CD4 TCRs spanning spike, with dominance at 160-218 and 743-854. Spike-specific TCR repertoires showed rising breadth and depth after two AZD1222 doses.

Assay: immunoSEQ multiplex PCR; the TCRdb copy retains only in-frame clones and omits some. The sample holds some 40,000 clones, roughly 88% seen once. The V and J genes are TRBV11-2 and TRBJ2-7; D may be TRBD2 (6 bases). The sample here was peripheral blood, taken 28 days after the second dose of the MenACWY control vaccine. This receptor was identified in an adult who received the MenACWY meningococcal vaccine as a control. CDR3 in amino acids: CASRPGGSTHEQYF. The CDR3 nucleotides are TGTGCCAGCAGGCCTGGGGGGAGCACCCACGAGCAGTACTTC.